These 14 T cell receptor beta chains originate from one sample sequenced in a study of cytomegalovirus exposure and HLA in healthy donors. The PCR was carried out with 60 Vbeta primers and 13 Jbeta primers. The repertoire was sequenced with immunoSEQ multiplex PCR; TCRdb's copy has only in-frame clones and lacks some. Of more than 85,000 clones listed, approximately 11% are singletons. The sequenced material came from PBMCs. These receptors were taken from a man in his forties in good health and CMV-seropositive.

The V gene is TRBV14, the J gene TRBJ2-4, with 9 bases that match TRBD2. J was trimmed by 4 bases and V by 0 bases; bases with no gene match: 7. Germline V CDR1 and CDR2: SGHDN, FVKESK. The CDR3 is 17 residues long. The chain's CDR3 is CASSQEVAGALKNIQYF. CDR3 sequence (DNA): TGTGCCAGCAGCCAAGAGGTAGCGGGAGCCTTAAAAAACATTCAGTACTTC.

This clone was detected only a few times. The chain couples TRBV9 to TRBJ2-3; D is possibly TRBD1 (6 bases). In germline, CDR1 is SGDLS, CDR2 YYNGEE. Trimming cost V 5 bases and J 2 bases, with 21 bases left between them. This CDR3 contains 17 residues. The CDR3 DNA is TGTGCCAGCAGTCCTGGGACACCTAGCCCCTCCACAGATACGCAGTATTTT. It yields the protein CASSPGTPSPSTDTQYF.

The V and J genes are TRBV27 and TRBJ2-7; TRBD2 agrees at 11 bases. The germline V gene has CDR1 MNHEY and CDR2 SMNVEV (reference sequence). The V gene end was trimmed by 6 bases and the J gene end by 6 bases; junction bases not matched to a gene: 4. This CDR3 is built from 13 residues. The CDR3 nucleotides read TGTGCCAGCAGACTAGCGGGAGATCGCGAGCAGTACTTC. Amino acid sequence: CASRLAGDREQYF.

This chain uses TRBV25-1 with TRBJ2-7; 11 bases match TRBD2. Trimming took 4 bases from V and 5 from J; bases not matched to a gene: 7. From germline, CDR1 is MGHDK and CDR2 SYGVNS. The CDR3 has 15 amino acids. CDR3 sequence (DNA): TGTGCCAGCAGTGCCCGACTAGCGGGGTGGCACGAGCAGTACTTC. Its translation is CASSARLAGWHEQYF.

This clone was detected a few times. The chain joins TRBV7-3 to TRBJ2-1; 16 nucleotides line up with TRBD2. This CDR3 is 20 amino acids long. The V gene's germline CDR1 is SGHTA and CDR2 FQGTGA. The V and J ends lost 8 bases and 8 bases, in that order; junction bases with no gene match: 21. The CDR3 DNA reads as TGTGCCAGCGGTCTGGCGGCCGGGACTAGCGGGAGGGTTTTTGTCGATGAGCAGTTCTTC. Amino acid sequence: CASGLAAGTSGRVFVDEQFF.

This chain uses TRBV2 with TRBJ2-3; 8 bases are a match to TRBD2. Losses at the gene ends were 6 bases for V and 2 bases for J; bases not matched to a gene: 4. CDR1 SNHLY and CDR2 FYNNEI come from the germline V gene. This CDR3 contains 14 residues. The CDR3, as DNA: TGTGCCAGCAGCCCGGGGGGGACCACAGATACGCAGTATTTT. As protein: CASSPGGTTDTQYF.

The chain couples TRBV6-1 to TRBJ2-3; maybe TRBD1 (5 bases). Trimming left V 4 bases short and J 3 bases short, with 14 bases between. The CDR3 extends over 15 amino acids. Per germline, CDR1 MNHNS and CDR2 SASEGT. The CDR3 sequence: CASSVGEIGTDTQYF. As DNA, the CDR3 is TGTGCCAGCAGTGTAGGGGAAATTGGGACAGATACGCAGTATTTT.

Only a few counts were recorded for this clone. V and J are TRBV6-5 and TRBJ1-1; no clear D gene. The germline V and J ends were trimmed by 8 bases and 4 bases, with 14 bases remaining between them. This CDR3 comprises 13 residues. Germline loops: CDR1 MNHEY, CDR2 SVGAGI. CDR3 DNA: TGTGCCAGCGGTTTGCGGTCCCCCACTGAAGCTTTCTTT. Translated, it gives CASGLRSPTEAFF.

As to this clone: At one end, the junction sequence differs from germline, possibly due to a read error. Other DNA variants within this sample encode the same CDR3. The chain carries TRBV4-1 and TRBJ2-6, with D possibly matching TRBD1 (6 bases). From germline, CDR1 is MGHRA and CDR2 YSYEKL. CDR3 length equals 17 residues. This chain's CDR3 is CASSLSPDSSGANVLTF. The DNA of the CDR3 is TGCGCCAGCAGCCTCTCCCCGGACAGCTCTGGGGCCAACGTCCTGACCTTC.

This chain's CDR3 is CASSEGFSLGEQYF. The CDR3 nucleotides are TGTGCCAGCAGCGAGGGGTTTAGCTTGGGGGAGCAGTACTTC. The chain uses TRBV9 and TRBJ2-7, with TRBD1 as a possible D gene (5 bases). Trimming took off 3 bases at V and 7 bases at J, with 17 bases between the two ends. Germline V lookup: CDR1 SGDLS, CDR2 YYNGEE. The CDR3 is 14 amino acids.

The chain carries TRBV5-4 and TRBJ2-2, with 16 bases matching TRBD2. There are 18 residues in the CDR3. V shed 3 bases, J shed 4 bases, and the junction held 6 bases outside the gene matches. CDR1 and CDR2 (germline): SGHNT, YYREEE (reference sequence). The CDR3 DNA reads as TGTGCCAGCAGCTCCCCGGGACTAGCGGGAGGGGTCACCGGGGAGCTGTTTTTT. It is translated as CASSSPGLAGGVTGELFF.

V and J are TRBV30 and TRBJ2-3; D may be TRBD1 (5 bases). V was pared by 2 bases and J by 0 bases, with 6 bases between. The CDR3 covers 13 residues. Germline values: CDR1 GTSNPN, CDR2 SVGIG (reference sequence). The chain's CDR3 is CAWSKGSTDTQYF. In DNA, the CDR3 is TGTGCCTGGAGTAAGGGGAGCACAGATACGCAGTATTTT.

This clone turned up a few times. The J gene is TRBJ2-7, the V gene TRBV11-3; 9 nucleotides align to TRBD2. CDR3 length equals 18 residues. The junction had 13 bases not matched to a gene; V was cut back by 1 base and J by 3 bases. Per the germline V gene, CDR1 is SGHNT and CDR2 is YENEEA. The CDR3 loop is CASSLGGGGRAEGYEQYF. The CDR3 DNA sequence: TGTGCCAGCAGCTTAGGGGGCGGCGGGAGGGCCGAGGGCTACGAGCAGTACTTC.

The table lists this clone with a few counts. The chain combines TRBV5-1 with TRBJ2-1, with 10 bases identical to TRBD2. Trimming took 0 bases from V and 7 from J; bases not matched to a gene: 4. In germline, CDR1 is SGHRS, CDR2 YFSETQ. This CDR3 region has 15 residues. For the CDR3, the DNA is TGCGCCAGCAGCTTGGAGCCTAGCGGGAGTAATGAGCAGTTCTTC. As protein: CASSLEPSGSNEQFF. Using reference TRBV5-1 and TRBJ2-1 for the parts outside the CDR3, the full variable domain is KAGVTQTPRYLIKTRGQQVTLSCSPISGHRSVSWYQQTPGQGLQFLFEYFSETQRNKGNFPGRFSGRQFSNSRSEMNVSTLELGDSALYLCASSLEPSGSNEQFFGPGTRLTVL.